This entry describes one TCR beta chain. This clonotype was observed a few times. It has no known antigen specificity. No clone much larger than this one lies a single base away; base qualities are absent. Library prep was done by PCR. Sequencing used an Illumina HiSeq 2500. Unique molecular identifiers were incorporated into TCR beta cDNA libraries to reduce PCR and sequencing biases. Roughly 500,000 cDNA molecules were obtained for every 1 to 10 million input T cells, so each molecule roughly corresponded to one T cell. The same protocol used for the earlier healthy control dataset was applied to prepare and sequence the patient libraries. Samples belonging to the same batch were prepared together, multiplexed and sequenced on a shared HiSeq lane. In the original analysis: Raw barcoded reads were processed with MIGEC, and single-read molecular identifier groups were discarded before consensus assembly and CDR3 extraction. VDJtools was used for post-analysis of the clonotype tables, and diversity was normalized by down-sampling every dataset to the size of the smallest sample. Repertoire overlap clustering matched CDR3 amino acid but not nucleotide sequences to correct batch-related cross-sample contamination. TCRdb reanalyzed the raw reads on its own, using fastp at Q25 for trimming and MiXCR for clone calling, and kept in-frame beta chains. Records with the same CDR3 protein are collapsed into one entry carrying the most frequent genes and DNA. It is TCRdb's table, rather than the study itself, that gives the V and J calls and clone size. For this sample there are around 440,000 distinct CDR3 sequences; over 35% appear just once. The ten largest make up 9.5% to 13% of the sample.

To demonstrate the VDJtools post-analysis software, the study profiled TCR beta repertoires from the peripheral blood of approximately twelve young patients with multiple sclerosis. The multiple sclerosis patients were children and adolescents between roughly 6 and 16 years of age. This entry is derived from a study of post-analysis software for immune sequencing data (dated by TCRdb to about 2015). Some background on the complete study: The recorded disease courses included relapsing-remitting, secondary progressive and progressive-relapsing multiple sclerosis, and some patients had no subtype annotation. A subset of samples was prepared in parallel using single-end sample barcoding, then pooled and co-amplified after Illumina adapter ligation. The patient repertoires were set against around eleven previously published healthy control repertoires from donors whose ages ranged from roughly 6 to 27 years. Broad study findings and their caveats: Significantly lower normalized Chao1 diversity was found in multiple sclerosis patients than in controls, suggesting substantial peripheral T-cell clonal expansion. The control group was slightly older than the multiple sclerosis patient group. Strong co-clustering of samples prepared in the same batch was shown by direct clustering with F measure, prompting a batch-effect correction. Patients showed significantly higher frequencies than controls for 4 or 5 TRBV segments, among them TRBV5-6, TRBV5-1 and TRBV20-1.

The germline ends are 19 bases apart after V is trimmed by 0 bases and J by 8 bases. The CDR3 has 17 amino acids, counting the end cysteine and phenylalanine. Only CDR3 DNA is held: 51 bases, read in frame from base 1. The germline V gene yields SGHTA for CDR1 and FQGTGA for CDR2. The chain joins TRBV7-3 to TRBJ1-4, with TRBD1 as a weak D call on 5 bases. This sequence originates from a girl aged 10-17 years with multiple sclerosis. The sample was blood. The DNA sequence is given as TGTGCCAGCAGCTTAACGTCCCCCCAGGGCGCAGGGGAAAAACTGTTTTTT. Its protein product is CASSLTSPQGAGEKLFF.